This T cell receptor beta chain stems from a study of blood T cells in healthy people across ages. About the study: When template switching was applied, about one barcoded beta molecule was captured per two T cells.

Germline V lookup: CDR1 MNHNY, CDR2 SVGAGI (reference sequence). The J segment lost 5 bases and the V segment lost 0 bases, leaving 11 bases of the junction unmatched. The CDR3 loop spans 17 amino acids. Healthy Caucasian individuals from Russia aged about 6 to 90 were enrolled as donors. This clonotype was observed a few times. What it recognizes is unknown. A J-beta primer mix and a sample-barcoded 5' primer were used in a second PCR of roughly 6 to 11 cycles. Tagging of each cDNA molecule was performed by a template-switch adaptor with 12 random nucleotides. One entry per CDR3 protein, called by TCRdb with MiXCR from the 5' RACE reads. Of about 1.8 million distinct CDR3 sequences listed, just under 50% are singletons. Study findings and constraints: Roughly linear declines in TCR beta diversity per million T cells occurred with age.

The chain is built from TRBV6-6 and TRBJ2-5; 8 nucleotides match TRBD1. The source of this sequence is a woman in her 40s in good health. Sequencing was carried out using blood. The CDR3 nucleotides are TGTGCCAGCAGTTACTCCGGCAGGGGGCCAAGGGGGGAGACCCAGTACTTC. This encodes CASSYSGRGPRGETQYF.